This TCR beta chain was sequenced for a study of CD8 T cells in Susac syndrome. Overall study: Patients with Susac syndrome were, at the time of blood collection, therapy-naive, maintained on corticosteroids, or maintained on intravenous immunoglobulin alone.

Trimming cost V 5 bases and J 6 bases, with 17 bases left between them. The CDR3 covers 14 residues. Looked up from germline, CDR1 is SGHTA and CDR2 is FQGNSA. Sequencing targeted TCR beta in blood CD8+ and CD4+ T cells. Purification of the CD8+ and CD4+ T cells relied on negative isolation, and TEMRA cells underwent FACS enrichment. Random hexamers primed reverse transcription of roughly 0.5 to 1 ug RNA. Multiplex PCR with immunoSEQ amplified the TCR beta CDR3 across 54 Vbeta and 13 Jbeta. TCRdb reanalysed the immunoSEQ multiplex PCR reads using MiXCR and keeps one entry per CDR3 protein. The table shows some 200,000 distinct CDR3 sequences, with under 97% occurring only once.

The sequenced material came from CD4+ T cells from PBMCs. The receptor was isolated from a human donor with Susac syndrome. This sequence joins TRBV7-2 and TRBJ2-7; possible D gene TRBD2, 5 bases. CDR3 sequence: CASSPAMMGSEQYF. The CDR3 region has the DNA TGTGCCAGCAGCCCAGCTATGATGGGGAGCGAGCAGTACTTC.